Listed below are T cell receptor beta chains from one sample, sequenced in a study of T cell changes during pregnancy in multiple sclerosis. The method was immunoSEQ multiplex PCR; TCRdb's version includes in-frame clones alone and lacks a portion of them. The data contain around 96,000 clones, roughly 91% of them seen just once; the ten biggest clones take up 3.5% to 4.5%. Material: peripheral blood, obtained in the first trimester of pregnancy. The receptors shown here come from a female donor with multiple sclerosis, enrolled in a pregnancy study. Each CDR3 is given without its conserved first and last residue.

V gene	J gene	CDR3 protein
TRBV5-1	TRBJ1-2	ASSLGQPDSYT
TRBV27	TRBJ2-1	ASMGTPGLAYNEQF
TRBV5-4	TRBJ1-1	ASSLGGTGNTEAF
TRBV6-5	TRBJ1-1	ASSPLHMNTEAF
TRBV5-1	TRBJ1-2	ASSPDRVGGYT
TRBV9	TRBJ2-3	ASSVARGGTDTQY
TRBV13	TRBJ1-1	ASSPRVGGSIEAF
TRBV6-4	TRBJ2-3	ASSDSNLAGGGPDTQY
TRBV11-3	TRBJ2-1	ASSPRTSGDRNEQF
TRBV2	TRBJ2-1	ASRGQGAVSEQF
TRBV5-5	TRBJ1-2	ASSSGTALLGYT
TRBV6-1	TRBJ2-3	ASSEALLAGADTQY
TRBV2	TRBJ1-1	ASSEGGQGNGEAF
TRBV7-9	TRBJ1-2	ASSWSGIGYGYT
TRBV6-1	TRBJ2-1	ARGHGDEQF
TRBV6-5	TRBJ2-7	ASSYVGTVDEQY
TRBV30	TRBJ2-1	ASYSSSYNEQF
TRBV7-3	TRBJ1-2	ASSSPGTGGGYT
TRBV27	TRBJ1-2	ASKGRESHYGYT
TRBV27	TRBJ1-1	ATRQGYSTEAF
TRBV9	TRBJ1-2	ASSVPTYGYT
TRBV19	TRBJ2-1	ASSISGANNEQF
TRBV27	TRBJ1-2	ASVRQGSLDYT
TRBV30	TRBJ2-5	AWSQSGGRYETQY
TRBV5-6	TRBJ2-7	ASSTDRGYEQY
TRBV10-3	TRBJ1-4	AGGGGGVEKLF
TRBV5-6	TRBJ2-7	ASSLTGPPIREQY
TRBV5-1	TRBJ2-7	ASSSGFAGVGGPEQY
TRBV19	TRBJ2-2	ASTGGSNTGELF
TRBV2	TRBJ2-1	ASPSRGDYNEQF
TRBV6-6	TRBJ1-3	ASISDSYSGNTIY
TRBV5-6	TRBJ2-5	ASSLPFGGQGGQETQY